This record looks at one T cell receptor beta chain sequence and its context. Its target is unknown. These data are taken from a study of cytomegalovirus exposure and HLA in healthy donors. Study-wide points: Analysis performed later showed TCR beta chains linked to HLA being more clonally expanded than equally common others. TCR beta sequences numbering over 15,000 were associated with HLA alleles at 0.05 false discovery rate in a later analysis. A missense DCLRE1C variant was associated with V- and J-gene trimming of TCR beta chains in a later analysis, and an independent cohort replicated the association.

Germline values: CDR1 SGHRS, CDR2 YFSETQ. V lost 2 bases and J lost 2; bases outside the gene matches: 7. The CDR3 sequence is 15 residues long. The PCR used 60 Vbeta and 13 Jbeta primers. Sequenced by immunoSEQ multiplex PCR; TCRdb stores in-frame clones only, minus some. In the table there are some 140,000 clones, roughly three quarters of which are singletons. The receptor's source is a woman aged 18 to 35 in good health and CMV-seronegative. Sequencing was carried out using PBMCs. The rearrangement links TRBV5-1 to TRBJ2-7; 7 bases agree with TRBD2. CDR3 sequence reads: CASSFGLAATYEQYF. Here the CDR3 DNA reads TGCGCCAGCAGCTTCGGTCTAGCGGCAACCTACGAGCAGTACTTC.